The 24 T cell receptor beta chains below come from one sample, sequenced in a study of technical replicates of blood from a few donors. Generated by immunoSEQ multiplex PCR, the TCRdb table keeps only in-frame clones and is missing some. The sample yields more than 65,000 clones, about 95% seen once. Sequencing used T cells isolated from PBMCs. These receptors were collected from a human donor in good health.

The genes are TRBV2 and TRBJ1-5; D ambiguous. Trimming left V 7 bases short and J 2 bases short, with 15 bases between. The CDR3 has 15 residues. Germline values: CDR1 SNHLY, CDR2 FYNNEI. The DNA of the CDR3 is TGTGCCAGCACAAAGGAGGGCGGGGGCAATCAGCCCCAGCATTTT. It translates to CASTKEGGGNQPQHF.

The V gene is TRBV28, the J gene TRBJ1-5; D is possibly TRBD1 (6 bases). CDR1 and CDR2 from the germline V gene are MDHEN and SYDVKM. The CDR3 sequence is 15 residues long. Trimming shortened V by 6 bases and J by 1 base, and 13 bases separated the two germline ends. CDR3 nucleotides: TGTGCCAGCAGGCAACAGGGAAACAGCAATCAGCCCCAGCATTTT. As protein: CASRQQGNSNQPQHF.

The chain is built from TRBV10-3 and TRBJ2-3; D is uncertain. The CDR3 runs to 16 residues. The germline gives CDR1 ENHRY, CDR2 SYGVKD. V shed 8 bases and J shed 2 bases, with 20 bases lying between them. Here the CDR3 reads CAICPNRGADTDTQYF. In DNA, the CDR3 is TGTGCCATCTGTCCCAATCGAGGCGCGGACACAGATACGCAGTATTTT.

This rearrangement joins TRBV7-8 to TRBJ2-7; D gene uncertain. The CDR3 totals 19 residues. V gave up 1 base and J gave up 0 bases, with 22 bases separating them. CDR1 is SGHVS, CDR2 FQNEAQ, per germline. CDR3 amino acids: CASSLGSRLAAPSSYEQYF. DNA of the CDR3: TGTGCCAGCAGCTTAGGTTCCCGACTTGCAGCGCCCAGCTCCTACGAGCAGTACTTC.

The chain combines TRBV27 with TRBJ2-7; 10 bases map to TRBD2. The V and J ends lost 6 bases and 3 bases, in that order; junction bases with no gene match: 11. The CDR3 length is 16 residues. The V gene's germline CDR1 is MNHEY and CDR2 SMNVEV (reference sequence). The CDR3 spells CASSQTSSGSYYEQYF. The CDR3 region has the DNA TGTGCCAGCAGCCAAACCTCTAGCGGGAGTTACTACGAGCAGTACTTC.

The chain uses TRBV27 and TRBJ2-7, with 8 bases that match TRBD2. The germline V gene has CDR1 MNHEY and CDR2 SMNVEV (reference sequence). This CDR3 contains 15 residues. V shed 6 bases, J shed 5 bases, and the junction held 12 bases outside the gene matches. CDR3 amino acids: CASRGVSGILHEQYF. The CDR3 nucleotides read TGTGCCAGCAGAGGTGTTAGCGGGATCCTGCACGAGCAGTACTTC.

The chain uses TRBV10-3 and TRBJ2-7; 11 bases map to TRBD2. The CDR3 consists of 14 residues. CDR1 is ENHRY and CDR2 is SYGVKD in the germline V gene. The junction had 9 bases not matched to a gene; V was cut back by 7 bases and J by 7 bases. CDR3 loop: CAIITSGGSLEQYF. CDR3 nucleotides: TGTGCCATCATCACTAGCGGGGGATCCCTGGAGCAGTACTTC.

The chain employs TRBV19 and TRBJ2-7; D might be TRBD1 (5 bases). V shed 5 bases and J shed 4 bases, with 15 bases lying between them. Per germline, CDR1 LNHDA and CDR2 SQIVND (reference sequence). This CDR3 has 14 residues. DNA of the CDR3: TGTGCCAGTAGTTTGGGGCAGGGTCGGTACGAGCAGTACTTC. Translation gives CASSLGQGRYEQYF.

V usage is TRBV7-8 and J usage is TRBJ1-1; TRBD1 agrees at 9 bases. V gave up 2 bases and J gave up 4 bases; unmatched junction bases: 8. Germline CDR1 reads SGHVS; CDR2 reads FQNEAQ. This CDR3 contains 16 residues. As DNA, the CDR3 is TGTGCCAGCAGCTTAAGGGACCTGACAGGGGGCACTGAAGCTTTCTTT. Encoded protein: CASSLRDLTGGTEAFF.

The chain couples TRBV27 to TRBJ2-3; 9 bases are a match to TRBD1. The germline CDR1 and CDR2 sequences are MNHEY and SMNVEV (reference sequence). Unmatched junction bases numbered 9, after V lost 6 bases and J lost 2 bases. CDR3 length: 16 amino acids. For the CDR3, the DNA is TGTGCCAGCAGCGAACCCGGGACAGGGCCCACAGATACGCAGTATTTT. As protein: CASSEPGTGPTDTQYF.

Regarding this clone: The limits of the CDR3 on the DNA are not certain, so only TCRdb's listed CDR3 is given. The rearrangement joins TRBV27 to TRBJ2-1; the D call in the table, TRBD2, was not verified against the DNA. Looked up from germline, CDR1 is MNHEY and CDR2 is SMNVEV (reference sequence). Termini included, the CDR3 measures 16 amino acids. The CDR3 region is CASSLSLRDYNNEQFF.

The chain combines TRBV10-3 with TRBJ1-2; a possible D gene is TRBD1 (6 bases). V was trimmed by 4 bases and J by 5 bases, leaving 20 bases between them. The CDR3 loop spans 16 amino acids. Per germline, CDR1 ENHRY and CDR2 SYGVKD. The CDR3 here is CAISANRDKEEYGYTF. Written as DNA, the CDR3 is TGTGCCATCAGTGCAAACCGGGACAAGGAAGAGTATGGCTACACCTTC.

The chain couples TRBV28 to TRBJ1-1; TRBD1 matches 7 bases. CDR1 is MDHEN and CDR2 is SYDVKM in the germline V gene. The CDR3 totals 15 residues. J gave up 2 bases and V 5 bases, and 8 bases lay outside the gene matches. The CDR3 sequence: CASSLPRQGNTEAFF. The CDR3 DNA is TGTGCCAGCAGTCTCCCACGACAGGGTAACACTGAAGCTTTCTTT. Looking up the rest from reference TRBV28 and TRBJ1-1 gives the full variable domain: DVKVTQSSRYLVKRTGEKVFLECVQDMDHENMFWYRQDPGLGLRLIYFSYDVKMKEKGDIPEGYSVSREKKERFSLILESASTNQTSMYLCASSLPRQGNTEAFFGQGTRLTVV.

The CDR3 spells CASSGFDRVSYEQYF. The CDR3 DNA sequence: TGTGCCAGCAGTGGGTTCGACAGGGTCTCCTACGAGCAGTACTTC. The chain links TRBV2 to TRBJ2-7; 7 bases align to TRBD1. V dropped 4 bases and J dropped 0; count of bases not matched to a gene: 6. This CDR3 has 15 residues. The germline gives CDR1 SNHLY, CDR2 FYNNEI.

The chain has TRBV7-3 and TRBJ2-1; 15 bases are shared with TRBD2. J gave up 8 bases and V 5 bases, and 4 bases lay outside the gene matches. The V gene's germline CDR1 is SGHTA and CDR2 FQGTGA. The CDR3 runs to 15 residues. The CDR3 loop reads CASSQGTSGRHEQFF. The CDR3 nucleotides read TGTGCCAGCAGCCAGGGGACTAGCGGGAGGCATGAGCAGTTCTTC.

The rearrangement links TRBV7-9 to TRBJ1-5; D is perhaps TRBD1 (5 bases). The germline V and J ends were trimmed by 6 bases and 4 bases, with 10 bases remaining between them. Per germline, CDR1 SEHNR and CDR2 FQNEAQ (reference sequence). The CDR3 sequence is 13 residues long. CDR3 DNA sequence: TGTGCCAGCAGTTTGACAGTGAATCAGCCCCAGCATTTT. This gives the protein CASSLTVNQPQHF.

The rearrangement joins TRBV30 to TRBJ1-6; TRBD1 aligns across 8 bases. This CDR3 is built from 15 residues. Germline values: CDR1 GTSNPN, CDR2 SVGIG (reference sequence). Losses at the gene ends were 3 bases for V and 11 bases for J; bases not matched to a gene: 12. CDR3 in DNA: TGTGCCTGGAGAGGTGGGGACAGGCCCGTGGCACCCCTCCACTTT. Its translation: CAWRGGDRPVAPLHF.

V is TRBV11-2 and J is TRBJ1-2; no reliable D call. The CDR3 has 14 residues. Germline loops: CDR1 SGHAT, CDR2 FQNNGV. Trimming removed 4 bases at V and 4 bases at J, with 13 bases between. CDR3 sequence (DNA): TGTGCCAGCAGCTCCAAACCGGGTCCCTATGGCTACACCTTC. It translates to CASSSKPGPYGYTF.

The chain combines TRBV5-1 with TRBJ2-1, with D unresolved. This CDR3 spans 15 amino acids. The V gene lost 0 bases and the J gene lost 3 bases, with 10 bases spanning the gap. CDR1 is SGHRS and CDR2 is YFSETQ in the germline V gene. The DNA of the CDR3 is TGCGCCAGCAGCTTGGTCAGGCCCAGCTACAATGAGCAGTTCTTC. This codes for CASSLVRPSYNEQFF.

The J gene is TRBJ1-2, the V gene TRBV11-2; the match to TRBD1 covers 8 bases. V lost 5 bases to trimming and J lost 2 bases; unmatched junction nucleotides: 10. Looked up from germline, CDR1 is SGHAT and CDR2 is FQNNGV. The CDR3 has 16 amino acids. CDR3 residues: CASSPSTGGWNYGYTF. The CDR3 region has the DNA TGTGCCAGCAGCCCAAGTACAGGGGGATGGAACTATGGCTACACCTTC.

The CDR3 region has the DNA TGTGCCAGCAGTTTACCCCCCGGCACCGGGGAGCTGTTTTTT. This encodes CASSLPPGTGELFF. The chain joins TRBV5-4 to TRBJ2-2; D ambiguous. Germline CDR1 and CDR2: SGHNT and YYREEE (reference sequence). Trimming cost V 5 bases and J 4 bases, with 12 bases left between them. The CDR3 is 14 residues long.

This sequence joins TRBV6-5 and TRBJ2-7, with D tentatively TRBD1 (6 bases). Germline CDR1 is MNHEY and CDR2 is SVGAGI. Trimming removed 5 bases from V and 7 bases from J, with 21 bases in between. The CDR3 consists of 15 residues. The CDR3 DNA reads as TGTGCCAGCAGTCCCGTGCAGTGGGGGACAACGGAGCAGTACTTC. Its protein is CASSPVQWGTTEQYF.

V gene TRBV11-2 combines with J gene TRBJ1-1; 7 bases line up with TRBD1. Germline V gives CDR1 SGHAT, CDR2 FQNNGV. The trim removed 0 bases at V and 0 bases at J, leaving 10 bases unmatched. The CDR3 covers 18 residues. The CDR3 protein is CASSLDKYRTGMNTEAFF. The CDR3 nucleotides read TGTGCCAGCAGCTTAGATAAGTACAGGACAGGCATGAACACTGAAGCTTTCTTT.

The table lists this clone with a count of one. The CDR3 loop reads CASSSPLAGGVAEQFF. CDR3 in DNA: TGTGCCAGCAGCTCACCCCTAGCGGGAGGCGTGGCTGAGCAGTTCTTC. The chain recombines TRBV9 with TRBJ2-1; 11 bases line up with TRBD2. Germline V gene lookup returns CDR1 SGDLS and CDR2 YYNGEE. After removal of 4 bases from V and 9 bases from J, the junction contained 12 bases not matched to a gene. The CDR3 covers 16 residues.